The rows below give T cell receptor beta chains drawn from one sample of a study of cytomegalovirus exposure and HLA in healthy donors. Clones were read by immunoSEQ multiplex PCR, and TCRdb kept only the in-frame ones, dropping some. The sample comprises around 250,000 clones, over 70% of which are singletons, and about 7.5% rests with the top ten. The sequenced sample was PBMCs. The receptors come from a woman between 55 and 75 years old in good health and CMV-seropositive. Both conserved end residues are part of each CDR3. The size of a clone is reported for some rows only, either as once, few or many, or as a class for expanded clones.

clone_size	j_call	v_call	cdr3_aa
.	TRBJ2-7	TRBV15	CATSPNHGGSYEQYF
.	TRBJ2-7	TRBV5-4	CASSSGTAGEQYF
.	TRBJ1-2	TRBV4-1	CASSQERGQFLYGYTF
.	TRBJ1-2	TRBV18	CASSPGTGFGYTF
once	TRBJ2-5	TRBV7-8	CASSLVQRGETQYF
few	TRBJ2-2	TRBV7-9	CASSPAGRYTGELFF
.	.	TRBV5-1	CASSGGQGDEQYF
.	TRBJ2-7	TRBV4-1	CASSHLSGIGGFEQYF
once	TRBJ1-1	TRBV10-1	CASRDQGNTEAFF
.	TRBJ2-1	TRBV2	CASSVSGTSRNEQFF
.	TRBJ2-3	TRBV2	CASMLLAGEGTQYF
.	TRBJ2-1	TRBV5-1	CASSFGVGDEQFF
once	TRBJ2-3	TRBV12-5	CASGFAGGSGSTQYF
.	TRBJ2-5	TRBV10-2	CASYSGMETQYF
.	TRBJ2-7	TRBV5-4	CASSLDPNPKAGASYEQYF
.	TRBJ1-1	TRBV2	CASRTQGAPRTEAFF
.	TRBJ2-7	TRBV6-1	CASSEGDRMNYEQYF
once	TRBJ2-3	TRBV19	CATCSGSTDTQYF
.	TRBJ1-1	TRBV10-2	CASRGTGNTEAFF
.	TRBJ1-4	TRBV6-6	CASSGAGAATNEKLFF
.	TRBJ1-1	TRBV2	CAIIEAFGVSNTEAFF
.	TRBJ2-7	TRBV28	CASSFDAGRSYEQYF
once	TRBJ2-7	TRBV28	CASSYRDLRQPYEQYF
few	TRBJ1-5	TRBV4-1	CASSGGTGDQPQHF
few	TRBJ1-1	TRBV5-4	CASSSDRDTEAFF
.	TRBJ1-4	TRBV19	CASSIVGQGSEKLFF
.	TRBJ2-2	TRBV10-3	CATGGQGPSNTGELFF
.	TRBJ1-5	TRBV2	CASSEDRGRQPQHF
.	TRBJ1-4	TRBV5-1	CASSSQGAREKLFF
.	TRBJ2-5	TRBV27	CASTPLGSGSETQYF
few	TRBJ1-2	TRBV15	CATSRDRGEVAYGYTF
.	TRBJ2-5	TRBV2	CASSLGAFETQYF
.	TRBJ2-1	TRBV25-1	CASSSTSWSSYNEQFF
few	TRBJ1-2	TRBV6-6	CASSYSRGNYGYTF
.	TRBJ1-3	TRBV28	CASEGGGNTIYF
.	TRBJ1-1	TRBV19	CASSITQGGTEAFF
once	TRBJ1-1	TRBV5-4	CASSLVQGASEAFF
few	TRBJ1-1	TRBV27	CASRLNGQNTEAFF
.	TRBJ1-1	TRBV19	CASSIVGQGDTEAFF
.	TRBJ1-2	TRBV6-6	CASAEGRGNNYGYTF
once	TRBJ2-7	TRBV7-9	CASSNPHRVEQYF